The 9 T cell receptor beta chains below come from one sample, sequenced in a study of monozygotic twins with inflammatory bowel disease (dated by TCRdb to about 2019). The library relied on 5' RACE. TCRdb records Illumina HiSeq 2500 as the sequencer. After reprocessing by TCRdb, each CDR3 protein sequence is one entry, and no DNA is given. The sample table on file contains approximately 160,000 distinct CDR3 sequences. The ten most abundant clones make up about 8% of the sample. The sequenced sample consisted of blood. These receptors all come from a human donor with ulcerative colitis or Crohn's disease, or a healthy co-twin of an affected twin (not recorded which).

This sequence joins TRBV5-1 and TRBJ1-5. The CDR3 covers 14 residues. From germline, CDR1 is SGHRS and CDR2 YFSETQ. This CDR3 is CASSWGTADQPQHF.

The gene calls are TRBV3-1 and TRBJ1-1. The CDR3 runs to 16 residues. Germline-derived CDR1 and CDR2 are LGHDT and YNNKEL (reference sequence). The CDR3 protein is CASSQDRTVGNTEAFF.

The CDR3 region is CASSQERTAEYNEQFF. J is TRBJ2-1 and V is TRBV4-3. The CDR3 runs to 16 residues. The germline V gene has CDR1 LGHNA and CDR2 YSLEER.

The chain employs TRBV3-1 and TRBJ1-1; TCRdb lists TRBD1, though no DNA is available to test this call. Germline CDR1 reads LGHDT; CDR2 reads YNNKEL (reference sequence). This CDR3 spans 13 amino acids. The CDR3 spells CASSPRVRTEAFF.

The rearrangement links TRBV10-3 to TRBJ2-7; without DNA, the TCRdb call of TRBD1 cannot be checked. Germline V gene lookup returns CDR1 ENHRY and CDR2 SYGVKD. The CDR3 is 12 amino acids. CDR3 loop: CAISESRGEQYF.

This rearrangement joins TRBV6-1 to TRBJ1-6. The CDR3 is 14 residues long. In germline, CDR1 is MNHNS, CDR2 SASEGT. CDR3 in amino acids: CASRDAGYNSPLHF.

This chain uses TRBV6-5 with TRBJ2-7; TCRdb indicates TRBD1, and absent DNA this call remains unverified. CDR3 length equals 15 residues. Germline assignment: CDR1 MNHEY and CDR2 SVGAGI. The CDR3 is CASSYSTGPLGEQYF.

The chain couples TRBV7-2 to TRBJ2-5; TCRdb designates TRBD1, a call that cannot be tested without DNA. Germline-derived CDR1 and CDR2 are SGHTA and FQGNSA. This CDR3 spans 15 amino acids. CDR3 in amino acids: CASSLHDSLGETQYF.

V gene TRBV12-3 or TRBV12-4 combines with J gene TRBJ2-2; TCRdb's assignment of TRBD1 cannot be checked, as there is no DNA. This CDR3 contains 14 residues. The chain's CDR3 is CASRGLGGSGELFF.